Each of the 28 T cell receptor beta chains below was sequenced from the same sample in a study of blood T cell repertoires in COVID-19. Libraries were prepared by immunoSEQ multiplex PCR; TCRdb keeps only in-frame clonotypes and omits some of them. The sample includes 89,000 or so clones, less than 85% of them seen just once. Sequencing was performed on peripheral blood. All receptors derive from an elderly man with acute or convalescent COVID-19.

The V and J genes are TRBV19 and TRBJ2-7, with TRBD1 as a possible D gene (5 bases). V was cut by 9 bases and J by 3 bases, with 12 bases left in between. This CDR3 region has 12 residues. Germline lookup yields CDR1 LNHDA and CDR2 SQIVND (reference sequence). The CDR3 DNA reads as TGTGCCAGCTCCAGGGTTAGCTACGAGCAGTACTTC. Translated: CASSRVSYEQYF.

V usage is TRBV11-3 and J usage is TRBJ2-7, with TRBD2 identical over 12 bases. Looked up from germline, CDR1 is SGHNT and CDR2 is YENEEA. The J segment lost 4 bases and the V segment lost 5 bases, leaving 3 bases of the junction unmatched. The CDR3 contains 14 residues. The DNA of the CDR3 is TGTGCCAGCAGCGGGGGACTAGCGGGTTACGAGCAGTACTTC. It codes for CASSGGLAGYEQYF.

For this clone: At one of its ends the junction is not consistent with the germline gene, which may arise from a read error. This sequence joins TRBV27 and TRBJ1-6, with 7 bases that match TRBD1. The CDR3 totals 12 residues. Germline CDR1 and CDR2: MNHEY and SMNVEV (reference sequence). The CDR3, as DNA: TGTGCCAGCTGTTTGAGGGGGCGCCCCCTCCACTTT. Translating gives CASCLRGRPLHF.

The rearrangement uses TRBV18 and TRBJ2-1; TRBD2 might be the D (6 bases). The CDR3 consists of 15 residues. Trimming pared 3 bases from V and 0 bases from J, leaving 9 bases between. CDR1 is KGHSH, CDR2 LQKENI, per germline. The CDR3 sequence: CASSPGGSSYNEQFF. CDR3 bases: TGTGCCAGCTCACCGGGGGGTAGCTCCTACAATGAGCAGTTCTTC.

This clone was counted between two and nine times. V usage is TRBV6-5 and J usage is TRBJ1-1; TRBD1 is a possible D gene (6 bases). The CDR3 sequence is 13 residues long. The V end lost 11 bases, the J end lost 12 bases, and 25 bases lay between the germline ends. Germline CDR1 is MNHEY and CDR2 is SVGAGI. CDR3 sequence reads: CAADDPGGRSTFF. The CDR3, as DNA: TGTGCCGCAGACGACCCGGGGGGGCGGTCGACTTTCTTT.

DNA for the CDR3: TGTGCCTGGAGTGTGGGACAAACTAATGAAAAACTGTTTTTT. Its translation: CAWSVGQTNEKLFF. The chain is built from TRBV30 and TRBJ1-4, with D perhaps matching TRBD1 (6 bases). Germline assignment: CDR1 GTSNPN and CDR2 SVGIG (reference sequence). V was trimmed by 0 bases and J by 1 base, leaving 6 bases between them. The CDR3 extends over 14 amino acids.

The chain is built from TRBV7-9 and TRBJ2-5, with a tentative D call TRBD2 (5 bases). The CDR3 is 14 amino acids. The germline V gene has CDR1 SEHNR and CDR2 FQNEAQ (reference sequence). V gave up 4 bases and J gave up 5 bases, with 14 bases separating them. This CDR3 is CASSSGVRQETQYF. Written as DNA, the CDR3 is TGTGCCAGCAGCTCCGGGGTGCGGCAGGAGACCCAGTACTTC.

The CDR3 region is CASSDSTDLVYNEQFF. The DNA for the CDR3 is TGTGCCAGCAGTGACTCCACAGACCTCGTCTACAATGAGCAGTTCTTC. This chain links TRBV6-4 with TRBJ2-1; no firm D call. CDR3 length: 16 residues. Germline lookup yields CDR1 MRHNA and CDR2 SNTAGT. The V and J ends lost 0 bases and 3 bases respectively, with 12 bases between them.

This chain joins TRBV10-3 and TRBJ1-6; D is possibly TRBD1 (5 bases). With 3 bases removed from V and 9 bases from J, the gap between germline ends came to 15 bases. The CDR3 covers 15 residues. Per the germline V gene, CDR1 is ENHRY and CDR2 is SYGVKD. CDR3 sequence reads: CAISERGRGGSPLHF. The CDR3 DNA sequence: TGTGCCATCAGTGAACGGGGAAGGGGAGGTTCACCCCTCCACTTT.

The V and J genes are TRBV7-6 and TRBJ2-7; perhaps TRBD2 as D (5 bases). Germline loops: CDR1 SGHVS, CDR2 FNYEAQ. This CDR3 comprises 14 residues. The V end lost 1 base, the J end lost 5 bases, and 12 bases lay between the germline ends. The CDR3 DNA is TGTGCCAGCAGCTTAGTCCGGGGAAGCCACGAGCAGTACTTC. Translating it yields CASSLVRGSHEQYF. Supplemented by reference TRBV7-6 and TRBJ2-7, the full variable domain reads GAGVSQSPRYKVTKRGQDVALRCDPISGHVSLYWYRQALGQGPEFLTYFNYEAQQDKSGLPNDRFSAERPEGSISTLTIQRTEQRDSAMYRCASSLVRGSHEQYFGPGTRLTVT.

The chain joins TRBV6-2 or TRBV6-3 to TRBJ2-3, with 10 bases identical to TRBD2. This CDR3 spans 15 amino acids. The V and J ends lost 6 bases and 3 bases, in that order; junction bases with no gene match: 6. Germline CDR1 MNHEY, CDR2 SVGEGT. The CDR3 DNA is TGTGCCAGCAGGCCTAGCGGGAGTGAAACAGATACGCAGTATTTT. The encoded protein is CASRPSGSETDTQYF.

The chain uses TRBV19 and TRBJ1-6, with D possibly TRBD1 on 5 matching bases. CDR1 and CDR2 (germline): LNHDA, SQIVND (reference sequence). This CDR3 has 15 residues. V lost 6 bases and J lost 0, with 9 bases in between. The CDR3 coding sequence is TGTGCCAGTAGACAGGTCAGCTCCTATAATTCACCCCTCCACTTT. As protein: CASRQVSSYNSPLHF. The variable domain in full, with the rest retrieved from reference TRBV19 and TRBJ1-6, is DGGITQSPKYLFRKEGQNVTLSCEQNLNHDAMYWYRQDPGQGLRLIYYSQIVNDFQKGDIAEGYSVSREKKESFPLTVTSAQKNPTAFYLCASRQVSSYNSPLHFGNGTRLTVT.

This clone was detected once. The chain has TRBV5-8 and TRBJ1-6; possibly TRBD1 for D (6 bases). Germline CDR1 reads SGHTS; CDR2 reads YDEGEE. Trimming stripped 4 bases from V and 10 bases from J, with 18 bases between. The CDR3 sequence is 15 residues long. CDR3 amino acids: CASSLNTGTESPLHF. Written as DNA, the CDR3 is TGTGCCAGCAGCCTGAATACAGGGACGGAATCACCCCTCCACTTT.

This chain links TRBV27 with TRBJ1-4; 9 positions match TRBD1. The CDR3 is made up of 15 amino acids. Germline V lookup: CDR1 MNHEY, CDR2 SMNVEV (reference sequence). With 8 bases clipped from V and 8 bases from J, the junction kept 12 bases outside the gene matches. The CDR3 region has the DNA TGTGCCAGCCGTTCCTGGGACAGGGTCGGCGAAAAACTGTTTTTT. Protein product: CASRSWDRVGEKLFF.

The V call is TRBV3-1 (or the pseudogene TRBV3-2), the J call TRBJ2-1; D unresolved. The CDR3 totals 14 residues. The germline V and J ends were trimmed by 1 base and 8 bases, with 12 bases remaining between them. CDR1 is LGHDT and CDR2 is YNNKEL in the germline V gene (reference sequence). DNA for the CDR3: TGTGCCAGCAGCCAAGGTCCTTCCCCCCATGAGCAGTTCTTC. Translating gives CASSQGPSPHEQFF.

The table lists this clone with a count of one. This rearrangement joins TRBV6-5 to TRBJ1-6; D remains unclear. V was shortened by 11 bases and J by 8 bases, with 19 bases between the two germline ends. Germline V gene lookup returns CDR1 MNHEY and CDR2 SVGAGI. This CDR3 has 14 residues. CDR3 loop: CAAQDGRGDSPLHF. The CDR3 DNA sequence: TGTGCCGCCCAAGACGGGCGGGGTGATTCACCCCTCCACTTT.

In regard to this clone: Mismatch with germline at one junction end may stem from a read error. This chain joins TRBV6-5 and TRBJ1-1; D uncertain. CDR3 length: 13 residues. Per the germline V gene, CDR1 is MNHEY and CDR2 is SVGAGI. CDR3 coding DNA: TGTGCCAGCAGTGACTCGGGGAGGACCGAAGCTTTCTTT. It codes for CASSDSGRTEAFF.

This chain uses TRBV7-6 with TRBJ2-7, with 12 bases identical to TRBD2. This CDR3 has 16 amino acids. V shed 5 bases, J shed 3 bases, and the junction held 8 bases outside the gene matches. Germline CDR1 is SGHVS and CDR2 is FNYEAQ. In DNA form, the CDR3 reads TGTGCCAGCAGCCCGACGGGACTAGCGGGCCTCTACGAGCAGTACTTC. This gives the protein CASSPTGLAGLYEQYF.

The rearrangement uses TRBV7-2 and TRBJ2-1, with 8 bases fitting TRBD1. Germline trimming cut 2 bases from V and 6 bases from J; bases unmatched to any gene: 6. The CDR3 loop spans 15 amino acids. Germline V gives CDR1 SGHTA, CDR2 FQGNSA. The CDR3: CASSLQDRVLNEQFF. CDR3 bases: TGTGCCAGCAGCTTACAGGACAGGGTCCTCAATGAGCAGTTCTTC.

The chain employs TRBV27 and TRBJ2-7, with D perhaps TRBD2 (6 bases). This CDR3 contains 15 residues. V was clipped by 2 bases and J by 3 bases, with 14 bases between them. Germline V CDR1 and CDR2: MNHEY, SMNVEV (reference sequence). The CDR3 sequence: CASSLVGTANYEQYF. CDR3 sequence (DNA): TGTGCCAGCAGTTTAGTGGGGACTGCAAACTACGAGCAGTACTTC.

The V and J genes are TRBV20-1 and TRBJ2-7, with 13 bases matching TRBD2. The CDR3 extends over 17 amino acids. The ends lost 3 bases at V and 2 bases at J; junction bases unmatched: 10. Germline CDR1 DFQATT, CDR2 SNEGSKA (reference sequence). The CDR3 is CSASSGGLAGLAYEQYF. CDR3 bases: TGCAGTGCTAGTTCAGGGGGACTAGCGGGACTGGCCTACGAGCAGTACTTC.

This chain links TRBV18 with TRBJ2-3; 10 bases agree with TRBD2. CDR1 is KGHSH, CDR2 LQKENI, per germline. This CDR3 has 18 residues. The V and J ends lost 2 bases and 4 bases, in that order; junction bases with no gene match: 12. The CDR3 sequence: CASSPKAGGPSEADTQYF. The CDR3 DNA sequence: TGTGCCAGCTCACCAAAAGCGGGAGGGCCCAGCGAGGCAGATACGCAGTATTTT.

The chain couples TRBV12-5 to TRBJ2-7; perhaps TRBD1 as D (5 bases). The V and J ends lost 6 bases and 0 bases respectively, with 12 bases between them. Germline lookup yields CDR1 LGHNT and CDR2 FRNRAP. The CDR3 loop spans 14 amino acids. The chain's CDR3 is CASGRQISSYEQYF. CDR3 nucleotides: TGTGCTAGTGGCCGACAGATCAGCTCCTACGAGCAGTACTTC.

The chain employs TRBV19 and TRBJ1-2; D remains unclear. Germline V CDR1 and CDR2: LNHDA, SQIVND (reference sequence). V lost 3 bases, J lost 0 bases, and 11 bases lay in between. This CDR3 contains 15 residues. CDR3 sequence reads: CASSINGRANYGYTF. The CDR3 region has the DNA TGTGCCAGTAGTATTAATGGGAGAGCTAACTATGGCTACACCTTC. Together with reference TRBV19 and TRBJ1-2, the CDR3 gives the full variable domain: DGGITQSPKYLFRKEGQNVTLSCEQNLNHDAMYWYRQDPGQGLRLIYYSQIVNDFQKGDIAEGYSVSREKKESFPLTVTSAQKNPTAFYLCASSINGRANYGYTFGSGTRLTVV.

This chain links TRBV19 with TRBJ2-5; 10 bases fit TRBD2. Germline CDR1 LNHDA, CDR2 SQIVND (reference sequence). This CDR3 comprises 16 residues. The trim removed 5 bases at V and 5 bases at J, leaving 11 bases unmatched. CDR3 in amino acids: CASSPLAGVGGETQYF. The CDR3 DNA follows: TGTGCCAGTAGTCCCCTAGCGGGAGTCGGTGGGGAGACCCAGTACTTC.

This chain uses TRBV7-8 with TRBJ1-4; the D gene is possibly TRBD1 (5 bases). Trimming stripped 5 bases from V and 8 bases from J, with 18 bases between. Looked up from germline, CDR1 is SGHVS and CDR2 is FQNEAQ. This CDR3 region has 15 residues. The CDR3 region has the DNA TGTGCCAGCAGCCTCGAATCGGGGGGGTTCGAAAAACTGTTTTTT. It yields the protein CASSLESGGFEKLFF.

The rearrangement links TRBV2 to TRBJ2-4; D unresolved. Germline lookup yields CDR1 SNHLY and CDR2 FYNNEI. The CDR3 is 14 residues long. Trimming left V 4 bases short and J 0 bases short, with 7 bases between. CDR3 nucleotides: TGTGCCAGCAGTGTCGCGGTAGCCAAAAACATTCAGTACTTC. Amino acids: CASSVAVAKNIQYF. The entire variable domain, with the rest obtained from reference TRBV2 and TRBJ2-4, is as follows: EPEVTQTPSHQVTQMGQEVILRCVPISNHLYFYWYRQILGQKVEFLVSFYNNEISEKSEIFDDQFSVERPDGSNFTLKIRSTKLEDSAMYFCASSVAVAKNIQYFGAGTRLSVL.

The V and J genes are TRBV27 and TRBJ1-6; the D is unclear. CDR3 size: 17 residues. V lost 5 bases and J lost 3, with 17 bases in between. Germline CDR1 reads MNHEY; CDR2 reads SMNVEV (reference sequence). This chain's CDR3 is CASSPSSGRRYNSPLHF. In nucleotides, the CDR3 is TGTGCCAGCAGTCCGTCCTCAGGAAGACGCTATAATTCACCCCTCCACTTT.